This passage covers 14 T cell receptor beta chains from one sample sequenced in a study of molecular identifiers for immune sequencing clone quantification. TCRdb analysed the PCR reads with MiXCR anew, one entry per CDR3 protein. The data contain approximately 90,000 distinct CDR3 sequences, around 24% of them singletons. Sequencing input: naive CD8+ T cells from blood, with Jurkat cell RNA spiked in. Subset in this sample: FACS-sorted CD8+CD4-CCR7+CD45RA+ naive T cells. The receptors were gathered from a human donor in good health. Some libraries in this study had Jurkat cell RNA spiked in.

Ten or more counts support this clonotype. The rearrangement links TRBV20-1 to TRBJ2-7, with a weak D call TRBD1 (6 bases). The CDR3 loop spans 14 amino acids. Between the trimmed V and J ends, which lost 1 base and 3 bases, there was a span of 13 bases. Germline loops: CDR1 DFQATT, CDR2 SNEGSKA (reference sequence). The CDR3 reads CSARARGFIYEQYF. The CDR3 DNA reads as TGCAGTGCTAGAGCCAGGGGATTTATCTACGAGCAGTACTTC.

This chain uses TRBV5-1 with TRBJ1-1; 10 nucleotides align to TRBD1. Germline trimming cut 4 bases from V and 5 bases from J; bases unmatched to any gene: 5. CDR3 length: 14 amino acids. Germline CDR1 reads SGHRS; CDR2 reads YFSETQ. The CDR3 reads CASSPGTGETEAFF. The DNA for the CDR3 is TGCGCCAGCAGCCCAGGGACAGGGGAGACTGAAGCTTTCTTT.

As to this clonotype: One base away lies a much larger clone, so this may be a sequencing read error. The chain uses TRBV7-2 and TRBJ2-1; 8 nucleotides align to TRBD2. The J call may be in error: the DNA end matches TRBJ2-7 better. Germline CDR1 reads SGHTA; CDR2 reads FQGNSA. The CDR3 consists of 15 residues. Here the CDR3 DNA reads TGTGCCAGCAGCTCGACTAGCGACCCGAACAATGAGCAGTACTTC. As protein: CASSSTSDPNNEQYF.

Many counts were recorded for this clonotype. The CDR3 nucleotides are TGCAGCGTTTGGGACAGAGAAAACATTCAGTACTTC. Protein: CSVWDRENIQYF. The rearrangement links TRBV29-1 to TRBJ2-4; 7 positions match TRBD1. Looked up from germline, CDR1 is SQVTM and CDR2 is ANQGSEA. Trimming cost V 5 bases and J 5 bases; bases outside gene matches: 3. CDR3 length: 12 amino acids.

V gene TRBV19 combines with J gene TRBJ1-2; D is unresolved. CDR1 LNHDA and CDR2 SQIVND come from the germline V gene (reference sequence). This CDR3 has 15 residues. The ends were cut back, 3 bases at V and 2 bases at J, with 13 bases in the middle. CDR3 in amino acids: CASSIGTRGNYGYTF. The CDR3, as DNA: TGTGCCAGTAGTATCGGAACACGAGGGAACTATGGCTACACCTTC.

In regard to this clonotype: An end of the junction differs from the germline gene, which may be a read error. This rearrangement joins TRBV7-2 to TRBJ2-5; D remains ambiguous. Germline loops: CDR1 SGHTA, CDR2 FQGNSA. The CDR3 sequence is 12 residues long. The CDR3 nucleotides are TGTGCCAGCAGCCGCCCGGCTGAGACCCCGTCCTTC. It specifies CASSRPAETPSF. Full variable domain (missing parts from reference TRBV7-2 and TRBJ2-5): GAGVSQSPSNKVTEKGKDVELRCDPISGHTALYWYRQSLGQGLEFLIYFQGNSAPDKSGLPSDRFSAERTGGSVSTLTIQRTQQEDSAVYLCASSRPAETPSFGPGTRLLVL.

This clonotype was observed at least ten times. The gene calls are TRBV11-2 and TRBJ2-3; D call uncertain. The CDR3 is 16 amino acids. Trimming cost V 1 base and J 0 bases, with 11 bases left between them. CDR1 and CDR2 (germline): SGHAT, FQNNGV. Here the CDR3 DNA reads TGTGCCAGCAGCTTAGGGTACAGTACTAGCACAGATACGCAGTATTTT. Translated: CASSLGYSTSTDTQYF.

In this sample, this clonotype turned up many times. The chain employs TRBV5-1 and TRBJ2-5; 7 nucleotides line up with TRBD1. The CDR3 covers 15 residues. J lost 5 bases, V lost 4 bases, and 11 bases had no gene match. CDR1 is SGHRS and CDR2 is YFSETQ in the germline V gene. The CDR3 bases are TGCGCCAGCAGCGAGACCCCGGGACAGTCGGAGACCCAGTACTTC. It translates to CASSETPGQSETQYF.

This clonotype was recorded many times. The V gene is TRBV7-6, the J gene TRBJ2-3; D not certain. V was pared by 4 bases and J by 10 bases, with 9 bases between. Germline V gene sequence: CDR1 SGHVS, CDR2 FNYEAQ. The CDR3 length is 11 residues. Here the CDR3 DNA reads TGTGCCAGCAGCTCCTCATGGCCGCAGTATTTT. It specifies CASSSSWPQYF.

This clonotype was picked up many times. CDR3 loop: CASSEAQASIAYEQYF. Written as DNA, the CDR3 is TGTGCCAGCAGTGAAGCCCAGGCCTCTATAGCCTACGAGCAGTACTTC. The genes are TRBV2 and TRBJ2-7; D gene uncertain. V gave up 0 bases and J gave up 2 bases, with 14 bases separating them. Germline V gene lookup returns CDR1 SNHLY and CDR2 FYNNEI. This CDR3 spans 16 amino acids.

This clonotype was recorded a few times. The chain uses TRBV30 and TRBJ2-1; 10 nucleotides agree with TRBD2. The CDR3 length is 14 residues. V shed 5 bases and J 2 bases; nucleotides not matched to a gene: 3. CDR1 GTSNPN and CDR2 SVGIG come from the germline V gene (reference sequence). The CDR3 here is CAWEREGPYNEQFF. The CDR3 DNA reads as TGTGCCTGGGAGCGGGAGGGACCCTACAATGAGCAGTTCTTC.

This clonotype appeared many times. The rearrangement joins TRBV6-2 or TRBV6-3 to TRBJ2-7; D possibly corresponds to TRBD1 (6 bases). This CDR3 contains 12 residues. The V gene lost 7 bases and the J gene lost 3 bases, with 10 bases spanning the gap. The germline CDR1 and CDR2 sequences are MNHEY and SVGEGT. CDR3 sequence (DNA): TGTGCCAGCACCGGACAGTACTACGAGCAGTACTTC. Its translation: CASTGQYYEQYF.

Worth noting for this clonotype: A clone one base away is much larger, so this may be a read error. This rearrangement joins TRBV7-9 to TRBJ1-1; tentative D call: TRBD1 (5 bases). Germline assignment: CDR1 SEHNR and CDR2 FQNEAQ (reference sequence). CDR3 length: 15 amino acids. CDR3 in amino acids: CASSPSPGAGALALF. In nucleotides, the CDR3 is TGTGCCAGCAGCCCCTCCCCGGGAGCTGGGGCCCTAGCTTTGTTT. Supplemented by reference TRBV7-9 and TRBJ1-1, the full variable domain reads DTGVSQNPRHKITKRGQNVTFRCDPISEHNRLYWYRQTLGQGPEFLTYFQNEAQLEKSRLLSDRFSAERPKGSFSTLEIQRTEQGDSAMYLCASSPSPGAGALALFGQGTRLTVV.

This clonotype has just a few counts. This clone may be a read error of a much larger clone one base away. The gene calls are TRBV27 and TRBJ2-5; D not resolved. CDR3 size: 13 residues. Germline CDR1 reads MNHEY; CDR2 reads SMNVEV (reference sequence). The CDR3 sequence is CASSLKWQEAQYF. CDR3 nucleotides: TGTGCCAGCAGTTTAAAGTGGCAAGAGGCCCAGTACTTC.